These 14 T cell receptor beta chains originate from one sample sequenced in a study of blood T cell repertoires in COVID-19. Produced via immunoSEQ multiplex PCR; TCRdb's table is partial and in-frame only. This repertoire shows some 65,000 clones, around 90% found once; its top ten account for about 18%. What was sequenced was peripheral blood. Source of these receptors: an elderly woman with active COVID-19.

The chain has TRBV27 and TRBJ2-3; D uncertain. The V end lost 4 bases, the J end lost 4 bases, and 12 bases lay between the germline ends. CDR1 is MNHEY and CDR2 is SMNVEV in the germline V gene (reference sequence). CDR3 size: 14 residues. The CDR3 DNA follows: TGTGCCAGCAGTTCCCAAGAGGTCGCAGATACGCAGTATTTT. It is translated as CASSSQEVADTQYF.

The chain carries TRBV4-1 and TRBJ1-1, with 11 bases aligning to TRBD1. This CDR3 contains 15 residues. J lost 4 bases, V lost 0 bases, and 1 base had no gene match. CDR1 is MGHRA and CDR2 is YSYEKL in the germline V gene. The DNA for the CDR3 is TGCGCCAGCAGCCAAGAGGGGACAGGGGGCACTGAAGCTTTCTTT. Residues: CASSQEGTGGTEAFF.

The chain recombines TRBV18 with TRBJ2-1; D might be TRBD2 (5 bases). V gave up 2 bases and J gave up 6 bases, with 17 bases separating them. CDR1 is KGHSH, CDR2 LQKENI, per germline. This CDR3 is 16 amino acids long. CDR3 sequence: CASSPLSRGLGNEQFF. The CDR3 nucleotides read TGTGCCAGCTCACCATTGTCTCGCGGGCTCGGCAATGAGCAGTTCTTC.

The chain joins TRBV18 to TRBJ2-5, with unresolved D. Germline V lookup: CDR1 KGHSH, CDR2 LQKENI. This CDR3 region has 16 residues. V gave up 3 bases and J gave up 1 base, with 15 bases separating them. The CDR3: CASSPTPLSVQETQYF. CDR3 nucleotides: TGTGCCAGCTCACCGACTCCGCTATCCGTCCAAGAGACCCAGTACTTC.

This chain links TRBV2 with TRBJ2-7; TRBD2 is a possible D gene (6 bases). There are 14 residues in the CDR3. V was pared by 3 bases and J by 7 bases, with 16 bases between. Looked up from germline, CDR1 is SNHLY and CDR2 is FYNNEI. The CDR3 reads CASSDSLATSEQYF. CDR3 bases: TGTGCCAGCAGTGACTCACTAGCTACGAGTGAGCAGTACTTC. The full variable domain, completed using reference TRBV2 and TRBJ2-7, is EPEVTQTPSHQVTQMGQEVILRCVPISNHLYFYWYRQILGQKVEFLVSFYNNEISEKSEIFDDQFSVERPDGSNFTLKIRSTKLEDSAMYFCASSDSLATSEQYFGPGTRLTVT.

The V and J genes are TRBV5-4 and TRBJ2-5; D may be TRBD2 (7 bases). Between the trimmed V and J ends, which lost 3 bases and 2 bases, there was a span of 11 bases. CDR3 length: 14 residues. CDR1 is SGHNT, CDR2 YYREEE, per germline (reference sequence). As DNA, the CDR3 is TGTGCCAGCAGCTGGGGGGGGGCGCAAGAGACCCAGTACTTC. It encodes CASSWGGAQETQYF. Drawing the rest from reference TRBV5-4 and TRBJ2-5, the complete variable domain is ETGVTQSPTHLIKTRGQQVTLRCSSQSGHNTVSWYQQALGQGPQFIFQYYREEENGRGNFPPRFSGLQFPNYSSELNVNALELDDSALYLCASSWGGAQETQYFGPGTRLLVL.

The V call is TRBV7-9, the J call TRBJ2-3, with D maybe TRBD2 (7 bases). Trimming cost V 4 bases and J 2 bases, with 22 bases left between them. CDR3 size: 18 residues. Germline-derived CDR1 and CDR2 are SEHNR and FQNEAQ (reference sequence). CDR3 coding DNA: TGTGCCAGCAGCTCGCCTTTAGGTGGGGGGGGCGTCACAGATACGCAGTATTTT. It specifies CASSSPLGGGGVTDTQYF. The whole variable domain, remainder taken from reference TRBV7-9 and TRBJ2-3, is DTGVSQNPRHKITKRGQNVTFRCDPISEHNRLYWYRQTLGQGPEFLTYFQNEAQLEKSRLLSDRFSAERPKGSFSTLEIQRTEQGDSAMYLCASSSPLGGGGVTDTQYFGPGTRLTVL.

The V and J genes are TRBV7-3 and TRBJ2-3, with 7 positions matching TRBD2. Germline CDR1 is SGHTA and CDR2 is FQGTGA. J gave up 6 bases and V 5 bases, and 8 bases lay outside the gene matches. The CDR3 extends over 14 amino acids. This chain's CDR3 is CASSISGAGDTQYF. CDR3 coding DNA: TGTGCCAGCAGCATAAGCGGGGCGGGTGATACGCAGTATTTT. The full variable domain, its missing parts supplied by reference TRBV7-3 and TRBJ2-3, is GAGVSQTPSNKVTEKGKYVELRCDPISGHTALYWYRQSLGQGPEFLIYFQGTGAADDSGLPNDRFFAVRPEGSVSTLKIQRTERGDSAVYLCASSISGAGDTQYFGPGTRLTVL.

CDR3 region: CASSKGQGNGYTF. In nucleotides, the CDR3 is TGTGCCAGCAGTAAGGGACAGGGGAATGGCTACACCTTC. V usage is TRBV2 and J usage is TRBJ1-2; the match to TRBD1 covers 10 bases. Germline CDR1 SNHLY, CDR2 FYNNEI. V was pared by 5 bases and J by 6 bases, with 3 bases of the junction left unmatched. The CDR3 runs 13 residues.

This chain joins TRBV7-3 and TRBJ2-7; D possibly corresponds to TRBD1 (6 bases). The germline CDR1 and CDR2 sequences are SGHTA and FQGTGA. The CDR3 length is 13 residues. Trimming took off 5 bases at V and 3 bases at J, with 11 bases between the two ends. The CDR3 DNA is TGTGCCAGCAGCCCTCTAGGGGGCTACGAGCAGTACTTC. Its translation: CASSPLGGYEQYF.

The chain joins TRBV5-1 to TRBJ1-1, with D possibly being TRBD1 (6 bases). The CDR3 length is 14 residues. Trimming cost V 1 base and J 1 base, with 8 bases left between them. Germline V gives CDR1 SGHRS, CDR2 YFSETQ. CDR3 nucleotide sequence: TGCGCCAGCAGCTTGTGGGGGCAGAACACTGAAGCTTTCTTT. Translation gives CASSLWGQNTEAFF.

This chain connects TRBV5-4 to TRBJ2-1; TRBD1 aligns across 8 bases. J gave up 10 bases and V 2 bases, and 11 bases lay outside the gene matches. The CDR3 runs to 15 residues. The germline gives CDR1 SGHNT, CDR2 YYREEE (reference sequence). In DNA form, the CDR3 reads TGTGCCAGCAGCTTTTCCGACAGGGGCTATCAGGAGCAGTTCTTC. It codes for CASSFSDRGYQEQFF. Complete variable domain (other parts from reference TRBV5-4 and TRBJ2-1): ETGVTQSPTHLIKTRGQQVTLRCSSQSGHNTVSWYQQALGQGPQFIFQYYREEENGRGNFPPRFSGLQFPNYSSELNVNALELDDSALYLCASSFSDRGYQEQFFGPGTRLTVL.

The V gene is TRBV6-1, the J gene TRBJ1-5, with no clear D. Germline CDR1 MNHNS, CDR2 SASEGT. V was shortened by 2 bases and J by 9 bases, with 11 bases between the two germline ends. This CDR3 contains 13 residues. CDR3 nucleotides: TGTGCCAGCAGTGAAACCCTCCCTACGCCCCAGCATTTT. Translated, it gives CASSETLPTPQHF.

The chain has TRBV18 and TRBJ2-5; D is uncertain. The CDR3 has 13 amino acids. With 6 bases removed from V and 1 base from J, the gap between germline ends came to 9 bases. The V gene's germline CDR1 is KGHSH and CDR2 LQKENI. CDR3 nucleotide sequence: TGTGCCAGCTCCCAAGACTTCCAAGAGACCCAGTACTTC. Translated: CASSQDFQETQYF.